The sample holds a few counts of the clone carrying this TCR beta chain. The sample originates from a study of patients and donors after allogeneic stem cell transplantation. TCRdb fed the RT-PCR reads into MiXCR, producing one record per CDR3 protein. The table records some 200,000 distinct CDR3 sequences, 40% to 45% of them present only once. The sequencing sample was made of blood, either unsorted or a sorted T cell fraction (not recorded which). The receptor was derived from a human donor who was either an allogeneic HSCT recipient or a stem cell or donor lymphocyte infusion donor (not recorded which). It is not recorded whose cells these are; they may come from a transplant donor.

The CDR3 loop is CASSLSAGADNEQFF. CDR3 sequence (DNA): TGTGCCAGCAGCTTATCAGCGGGAGCGGACAATGAGCAGTTCTTC. The V call is TRBV7-2, the J call TRBJ2-1; 8 bases fit TRBD2. The CDR3 is 15 residues long. With V trimmed by 2 bases and J by 5 bases, 5 bases remained unmatched. Germline-derived CDR1 and CDR2 are SGHTA and FQGNSA.